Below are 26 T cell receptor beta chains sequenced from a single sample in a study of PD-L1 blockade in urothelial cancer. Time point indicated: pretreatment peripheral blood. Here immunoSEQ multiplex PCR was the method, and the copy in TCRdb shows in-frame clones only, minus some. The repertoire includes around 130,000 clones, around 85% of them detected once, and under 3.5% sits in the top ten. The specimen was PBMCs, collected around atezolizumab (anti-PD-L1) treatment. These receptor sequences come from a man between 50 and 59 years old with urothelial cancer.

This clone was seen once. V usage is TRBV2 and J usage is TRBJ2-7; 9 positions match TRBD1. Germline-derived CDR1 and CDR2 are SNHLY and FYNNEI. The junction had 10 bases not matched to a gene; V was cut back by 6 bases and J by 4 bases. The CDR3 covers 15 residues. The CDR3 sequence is CASRDNRGRGYEQYF. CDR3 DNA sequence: TGTGCCAGCAGGGACAACAGGGGGCGCGGGTACGAGCAGTACTTC.

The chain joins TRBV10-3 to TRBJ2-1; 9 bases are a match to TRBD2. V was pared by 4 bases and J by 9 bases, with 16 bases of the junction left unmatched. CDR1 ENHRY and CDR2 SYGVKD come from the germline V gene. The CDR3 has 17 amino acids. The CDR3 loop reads CAISGKEREAISFEQFF. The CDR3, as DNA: TGTGCCATCAGTGGTAAAGAGCGGGAGGCCATTTCGTTTGAGCAGTTCTTC.

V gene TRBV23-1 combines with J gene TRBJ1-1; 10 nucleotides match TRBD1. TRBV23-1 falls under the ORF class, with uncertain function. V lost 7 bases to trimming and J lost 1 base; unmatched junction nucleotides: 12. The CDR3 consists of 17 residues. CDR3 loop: CASKGTRDRGRNTEAFF. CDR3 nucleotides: TGCGCCAGCAAAGGGACCCGGGACAGGGGTAGGAACACTGAAGCTTTCTTT.

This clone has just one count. The CDR3 region is CASKVSLRGGLRNEQFF. CDR3 sequence (DNA): TGTGCCAGTAAGGTTAGTCTGAGGGGAGGTTTAAGGAATGAGCAGTTCTTC. The V gene is TRBV19, the J gene TRBJ2-1; tentatively, D is TRBD2 (6 bases). The CDR3 runs to 17 residues. The ends were cut back, 7 bases at V and 7 bases at J, with 26 bases in the middle. CDR1 is LNHDA and CDR2 is SQIVND in the germline V gene (reference sequence).

CDR3 region: CAWSQGLARDTQYF. CDR3 nucleotide sequence: TGTGCCTGGAGTCAGGGACTAGCCCGCGATACGCAGTATTTT. V usage is TRBV30 and J usage is TRBJ2-3, with 9 bases matching TRBD2. With V trimmed by 2 bases and J by 6 bases, 6 bases remained unmatched. CDR1 is GTSNPN, CDR2 SVGIG, per germline (reference sequence). The CDR3 is made up of 14 amino acids.

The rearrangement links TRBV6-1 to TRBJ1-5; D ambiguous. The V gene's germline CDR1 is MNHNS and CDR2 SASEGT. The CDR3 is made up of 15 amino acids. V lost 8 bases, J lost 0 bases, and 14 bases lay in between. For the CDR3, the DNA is TGTGCCAGCGGAGGGAGAGGGATTAGCAATCAGCCCCAGCATTTT. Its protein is CASGGRGISNQPQHF.

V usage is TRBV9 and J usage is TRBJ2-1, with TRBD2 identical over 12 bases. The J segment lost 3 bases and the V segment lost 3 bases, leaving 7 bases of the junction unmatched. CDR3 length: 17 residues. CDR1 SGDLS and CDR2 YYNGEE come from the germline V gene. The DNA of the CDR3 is TGTGCCAGCAGCGCCCAGACTAGCGGGAGAGTCTACAATGAGCAGTTCTTC. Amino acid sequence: CASSAQTSGRVYNEQFF. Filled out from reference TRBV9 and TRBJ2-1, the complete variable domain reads DSGVTQTPKHLITATGQRVTLRCSPRSGDLSVYWYQQSLDQGLQFLIQYYNGEERAKGNILERFSAQQFPDLHSELNLSSLELGDSALYFCASSAQTSGRVYNEQFFGPGTRLTVL.

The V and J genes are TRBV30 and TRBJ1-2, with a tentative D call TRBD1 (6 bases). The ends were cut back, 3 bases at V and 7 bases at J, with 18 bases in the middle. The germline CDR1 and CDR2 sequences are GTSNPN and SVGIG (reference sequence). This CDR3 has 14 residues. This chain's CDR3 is CAWSREGVGFGYTF. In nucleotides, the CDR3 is TGTGCCTGGAGCCGTGAGGGGGTAGGTTTTGGCTACACCTTC.

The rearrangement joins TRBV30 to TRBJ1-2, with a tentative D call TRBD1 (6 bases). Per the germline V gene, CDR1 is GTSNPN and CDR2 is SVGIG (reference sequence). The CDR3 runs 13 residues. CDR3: CGTGKGVRYGYTF. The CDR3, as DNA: TGTGGCACAGGGAAGGGAGTCCGCTATGGCTACACCTTC.

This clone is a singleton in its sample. DNA for the CDR3: TGTGCCAGCAGCTTAGAGGACAGCCTCTCCTACGAGCAGTACTTC. Protein product: CASSLEDSLSYEQYF. This chain connects TRBV5-6 to TRBJ2-7; D possibly corresponds to TRBD1 (6 bases). This CDR3 is 15 amino acids long. V lost 2 bases and J lost 0, with 12 bases in between. CDR1 and CDR2 (germline): SGHDT, YYEEEE.

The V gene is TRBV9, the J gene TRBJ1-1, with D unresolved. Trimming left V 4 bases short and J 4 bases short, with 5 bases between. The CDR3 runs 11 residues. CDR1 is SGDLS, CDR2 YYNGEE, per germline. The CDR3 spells CASSPGTEAFF. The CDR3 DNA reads TGTGCCAGCAGCCCAGGCACTGAAGCTTTCTTT.

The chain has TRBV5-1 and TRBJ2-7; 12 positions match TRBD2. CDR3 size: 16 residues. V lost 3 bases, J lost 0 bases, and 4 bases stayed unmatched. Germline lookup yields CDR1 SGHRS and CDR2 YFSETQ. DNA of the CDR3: TGCGCCAGCAGCTCCTTGACTAGCGGGAGCTCCTACGAGCAGTACTTC. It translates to CASSSLTSGSSYEQYF.

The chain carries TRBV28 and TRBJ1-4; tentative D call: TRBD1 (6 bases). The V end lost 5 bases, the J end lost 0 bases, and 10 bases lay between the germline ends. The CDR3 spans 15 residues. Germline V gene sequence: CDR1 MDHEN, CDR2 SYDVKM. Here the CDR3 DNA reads TGTGCCAGCAGTGCCACAGGGACAACTAATGAAAAACTGTTTTTT. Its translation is CASSATGTTNEKLFF.

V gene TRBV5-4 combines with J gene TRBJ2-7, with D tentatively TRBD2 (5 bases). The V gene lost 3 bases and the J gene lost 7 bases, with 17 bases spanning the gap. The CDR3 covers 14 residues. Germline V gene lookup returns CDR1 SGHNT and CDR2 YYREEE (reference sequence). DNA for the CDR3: TGTGCCAGCAGCTCGCGGGCGAATCCTAGGGAGCAGTACTTC. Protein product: CASSSRANPREQYF.

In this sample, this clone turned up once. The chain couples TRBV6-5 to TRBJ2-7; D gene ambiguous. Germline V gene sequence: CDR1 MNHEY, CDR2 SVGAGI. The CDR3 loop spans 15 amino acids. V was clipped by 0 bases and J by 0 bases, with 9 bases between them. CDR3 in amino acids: CASSYSSPDSYEQYF. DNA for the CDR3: TGTGCCAGCAGTTACTCGAGTCCTGACTCCTACGAGCAGTACTTC.

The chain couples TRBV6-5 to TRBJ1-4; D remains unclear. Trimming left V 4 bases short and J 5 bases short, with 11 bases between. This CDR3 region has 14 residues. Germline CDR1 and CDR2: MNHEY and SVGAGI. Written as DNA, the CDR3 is TGTGCCAGCAGTTTACATCATAACAATGAAAAACTGTTTTTT. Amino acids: CASSLHHNNEKLFF.

CDR3 residues: CASTWDRDTEAFF. Here the CDR3 DNA reads TGTGCCAGCACCTGGGACAGGGACACTGAAGCTTTCTTT. This chain connects TRBV5-4 to TRBJ1-1; 9 nucleotides align to TRBD1. This CDR3 is 13 amino acids long. Trimming took 6 bases from V and 3 from J; bases not matched to a gene: 3. Germline V gene data show CDR1 as SGHNT and CDR2 as YYREEE (reference sequence).

The DNA for the CDR3 is TGTGCCAGCAGCTTAGGAGTGGGCCTTACCTACGAGCAGTACTTC. It specifies CASSLGVGLTYEQYF. The V and J genes are TRBV7-8 and TRBJ2-7; D not certain. V dropped 1 base and J dropped 2 bases, with 12 bases sitting between them. This CDR3 spans 15 amino acids. Germline loops: CDR1 SGHVS, CDR2 FQNEAQ.

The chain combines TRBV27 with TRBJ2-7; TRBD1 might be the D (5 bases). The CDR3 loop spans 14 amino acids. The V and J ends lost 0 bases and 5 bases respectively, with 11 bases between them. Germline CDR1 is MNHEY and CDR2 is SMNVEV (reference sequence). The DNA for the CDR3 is TGTGCCAGCAGTTTATCGTATAGGGGTAACGAGCAGTACTTC. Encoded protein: CASSLSYRGNEQYF.

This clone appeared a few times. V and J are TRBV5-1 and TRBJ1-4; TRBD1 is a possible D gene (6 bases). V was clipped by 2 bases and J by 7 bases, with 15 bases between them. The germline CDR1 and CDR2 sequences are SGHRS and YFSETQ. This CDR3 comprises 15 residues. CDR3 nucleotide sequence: TGCGCCAGCAGCTTAGGGGGTGGCAATACTGAAAAACTGTTTTTT. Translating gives CASSLGGGNTEKLFF.

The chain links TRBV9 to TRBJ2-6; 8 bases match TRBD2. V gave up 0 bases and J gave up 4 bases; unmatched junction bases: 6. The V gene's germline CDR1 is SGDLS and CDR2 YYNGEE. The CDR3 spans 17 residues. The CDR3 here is CASSVDEREPGANVLTF. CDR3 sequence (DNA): TGTGCCAGCAGCGTAGATGAGCGGGAGCCCGGGGCCAACGTCCTGACTTTC. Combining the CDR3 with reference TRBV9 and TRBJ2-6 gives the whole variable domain DSGVTQTPKHLITATGQRVTLRCSPRSGDLSVYWYQQSLDQGLQFLIQYYNGEERAKGNILERFSAQQFPDLHSELNLSSLELGDSALYFCASSVDEREPGANVLTFGAGSRLTVL.

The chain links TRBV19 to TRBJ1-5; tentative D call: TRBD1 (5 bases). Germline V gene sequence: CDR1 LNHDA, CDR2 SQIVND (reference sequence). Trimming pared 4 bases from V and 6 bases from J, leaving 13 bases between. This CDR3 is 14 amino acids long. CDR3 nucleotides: TGTGCCAGTAGTACGGGGGTTTTGGGTCAGCCCCAGCATTTT. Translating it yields CASSTGVLGQPQHF. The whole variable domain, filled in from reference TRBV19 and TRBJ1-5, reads DGGITQSPKYLFRKEGQNVTLSCEQNLNHDAMYWYRQDPGQGLRLIYYSQIVNDFQKGDIAEGYSVSREKKESFPLTVTSAQKNPTAFYLCASSTGVLGQPQHFGDGTRLSIL.

The CDR3 protein is CASRGALETQYF. The CDR3 DNA is TGTGCCAGCAGAGGGGCCCTAGAGACCCAGTACTTC. The chain recombines TRBV6-5 with TRBJ2-5, with D perhaps TRBD1 (5 bases). The CDR3 has 12 residues. The V and J ends lost 6 bases and 4 bases respectively, with 9 bases between them. CDR1 is MNHEY, CDR2 SVGAGI, per germline.

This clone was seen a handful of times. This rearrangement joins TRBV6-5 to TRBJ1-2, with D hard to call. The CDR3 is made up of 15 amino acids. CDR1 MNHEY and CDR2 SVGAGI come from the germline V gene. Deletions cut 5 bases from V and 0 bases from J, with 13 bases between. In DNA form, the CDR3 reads TGTGCCAGCAGTACCCTCGGAGAGGCTAACTATGGCTACACCTTC. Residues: CASSTLGEANYGYTF.

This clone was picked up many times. The CDR3 DNA follows: TGCGCCAGCAGCGCTCTAGCGAACACGCAGTTCTTC. It translates to CASSALANTQFF. The rearrangement joins TRBV5-1 to TRBJ2-1, with a possible D match to TRBD2 (6 bases). Germline CDR1 SGHRS, CDR2 YFSETQ. Trimming pared 4 bases from V and 12 bases from J, leaving 14 bases between. CDR3 length: 12 amino acids.

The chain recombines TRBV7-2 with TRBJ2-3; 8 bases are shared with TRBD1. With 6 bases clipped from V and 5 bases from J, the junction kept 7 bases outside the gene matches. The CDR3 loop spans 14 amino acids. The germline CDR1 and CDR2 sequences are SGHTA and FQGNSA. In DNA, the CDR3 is TGTGCCAGCAGACGGGCAGGGGGCAAAGATACGCAGTATTTT. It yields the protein CASRRAGGKDTQYF.